This TCR beta chain was sequenced in a study of T cells in Graves' hyperthyroidism and ophthalmopathy. The table lists this clonotype with many counts. Its antigen is unidentified. Study-wide points: Appearing also in blood were most of the thyroid clonotypes expanded above 0.001. A model using 13 V-J features told ophthalmopathy apart from stable hyperthyroidism.

Amplification of TCR beta CDR3 regions used RNA as the template. In the first-round RT-PCR of the TCR CDR3, the HTBI primer set was used. A single record per CDR3 protein comes from TCRdb applying MiXCR to the multiplex PCR reads. The table records approximately 370,000 distinct CDR3 sequences, about 17% of them present only once. Sample collection date corresponds to first hyperthyroidism diagnosis, prior to any ophthalmopathy symptoms. PBMCs were sourced from approximately 9 ml fresh peripheral blood. This CDR3 has 16 amino acids. J lost 6 bases, V lost 6 bases, and 8 bases had no gene match. This chain connects TRBV12-3 or TRBV12-4 to TRBJ2-2; TRBD2 matches at 12 bases. Sequencing used blood. This sequence originates from a woman aged 25 to 39 with Graves' hyperthyroidism that later progressed to Graves' ophthalmopathy. The CDR3 DNA follows: TGTGCCAGCAGCCTGGGACTAGCGGGTAGAGCCGGGGAGCTGTTTTTT. It codes for CASSLGLAGRAGELFF.